The rows below give T cell receptor beta chains drawn from one sample of a study of blood T cell repertoires in COVID-19. Using immunoSEQ multiplex PCR, the repertoire was profiled, and TCRdb retains in-frame clones only, with some absent. The sample has roughly 100,000 clones; about 85% are singletons. Sequencing was done on a sample of peripheral blood. The receptors were sampled from a man between 50 and 59 years old with active COVID-19. Each CDR3 is given with its conserved first and last residue. D genes are given only for firm matches. Some rows mark clone size as missing; the rest say once, few, many or name a class of expanded clone.

d_call j_call v_call clone_size cdr3_aa cdr3_nt
TRBD1 TRBJ1-2 TRBV2 . CASTFSMGQMGGYTF TGTGCCAGCACCTTTTCCATGGGACAGATGGGTGGCTACACCTTC
. TRBJ2-6 TRBV7-9 . CASSLDGSRTRANVLTF TGTGCCAGCAGCTTAGACGGGAGTCGAACTCGGGCCAACGTCCTGACTTTC
. TRBJ2-7 TRBV6-1 . CASSDMRGYEQYF TGTGCCAGCAGTGACATGCGGGGATACGAGCAGTACTTC
. TRBJ2-7 TRBV23-1 . CASSQAGSSYEQYF TGCGCCAGCAGTCAGGCAGGGTCCTCCTACGAGCAGTACTTC
. TRBJ1-5 TRBV27 . CASSFGGSNQPQHF TGTGCCAGCAGTTTCGGGGGTAGCAATCAGCCCCAGCATTTT
TRBD1 TRBJ1-2 TRBV6-5 . CASSPLQGAYGYTF TGTGCCAGCAGTCCCCTACAGGGGGCCTATGGCTACACCTTC
. TRBJ2-5 TRBV18 . CASSPRARVETQYF TGTGCCAGCTCACCCCGTGCGAGGGTAGAGACCCAGTACTTC
. TRBJ1-6 TRBV5-5 . CASSFSDTRNSPLHF TGTGCCAGCAGCTTCTCGGACACCCGTAATTCACCCCTCCACTTT
. TRBJ2-7 TRBV11-1 . CASSGRGYEQYF TGTGCCAGCAGCGGCAGGGGCTACGAGCAGTACTTC
. TRBJ1-4 TRBV2 few CASRKGRTELFF TGTGCCAGCAGGAAAGGCCGGACAGAACTGTTTTTT
. TRBJ2-7 TRBV27 . CASSSGQHKYF TGTGCCAGCAGTTCAGGCCAACATAAGTACTTC
. TRBJ1-2 TRBV30 . CAWSALFGAPSTGYTF TGTGCCTGGAGTGCACTTTTCGGTGCCCCAAGTACTGGCTACACCTTC
. TRBJ1-2 TRBV6-5 . CAVRVPSNYGYTF TGTGCCGTCAGGGTCCCTTCTAACTATGGCTACACCTTC
. TRBJ1-1 TRBV30 many CAWSVAGNTEAFF TGTGCCTGGAGTGTTGCGGGTAACACTGAAGCTTTCTTT
. TRBJ2-3 TRBV1 . CTSSQAERKRTDTQYF TGCACCAGCAGCCAAGCGGAGCGGAAACGCACAGATACGCAGTATTTT
TRBD2 TRBJ2-1 TRBV20-1 . CSASPGLAGVNEQFF TGCAGTGCTAGTCCCGGACTAGCGGGGGTCAATGAGCAGTTCTTC
TRBD2 TRBJ2-1 TRBV3-1/TRBV3-2 . CASSQDSGGPWNEQFF TGTGCCAGCAGCCAGGACTCGGGGGGGCCTTGGAATGAGCAGTTCTTC
TRBD1 TRBJ1-5 TRBV5-6 . CASSLASDRAYSNQPQHF TGTGCCAGCAGCTTGGCCTCGGACAGGGCTTATAGCAATCAGCCCCAGCATTTT
. TRBJ2-3 TRBV2 . CASTEREAGLRTDTQYF TGTGCCAGCACCGAACGGGAAGCGGGCCTAAGGACAGATACGCAGTATTTT
. TRBJ1-6 TRBV6-5 . CASSYRTQGGSPLHF TGTGCCAGCAGTTACCGGACACAAGGGGGATCACCCCTCCACTTT
. TRBJ2-1 TRBV5-6 . CASSTYRARAYNEQFF TGTGCCAGCAGCACATACAGGGCTAGGGCATACAATGAGCAGTTCTTC
TRBD1 TRBJ2-1 TRBV24-1 . CATSQGARNEQFF TGTGCCACCAGTCAGGGGGCTAGGAATGAGCAGTTCTTC
. TRBJ2-7 TRBV4-3 . CASSQEIQGKQYF TGCGCCAGCAGCCAAGAAATTCAGGGCAAGCAGTACTTC
. TRBJ2-5 TRBV11-3 once CASSLGRHQETQYF TGTGCCAGCAGCTTAGGCAGGCATCAAGAGACCCAGTACTTC
TRBD1 TRBJ2-7 TRBV9 . CASSVGQGVSYEQYF TGTGCCAGCAGCGTAGGGCAGGGGGTCTCCTACGAGCAGTACTTC
. TRBJ1-3 TRBV3-1/TRBV3-2 . CASSQASGAGNTIYF TGTGCCAGCAGCCAAGCCTCAGGGGCTGGAAACACCATATATTTT
TRBD1 TRBJ1-2 TRBV4-3 . CASSHPWTGMDGYTF TGCGCCAGCAGCCACCCCTGGACAGGGATGGATGGCTACACCTTC
. TRBJ1-6 TRBV6-1 . CASSEAGGAYSYNSPLHF TGTGCCAGCAGTGAAGCAGGGGGGGCCTACTCCTATAATTCACCCCTCCACTTT
. TRBJ2-6 TRBV2 . CASSEGYGANVLTF TGTGCCAGCAGTGAAGGTTATGGGGCCAACGTCCTGACTTTC
. TRBJ1-4 TRBV5-1 . CASSLVGGVGEKLFF TGCGCCAGCAGCTTGGTAGGAGGTGTAGGCGAAAAACTGTTTTTT
TRBD1 TRBJ1-6 TRBV18 . CASSRTGDSSYNSPLHF TGTGCCAGCTCGCGGACAGGGGATAGCTCCTATAATTCACCCCTCCACTTT
. TRBJ2-1 TRBV5-1 . CASSLADMTYNEQFF TGCGCCAGCAGCTTGGCCGACATGACATACAATGAGCAGTTCTTC
. TRBJ2-1 TRBV5-4 . CASSPSADSSYNEQFF TGTGCCAGCAGCCCTAGCGCCGATAGCTCCTACAATGAGCAGTTCTTC
. TRBJ1-2 TRBV10-3 . CAIGGGNYGYTF TGTGCCATCGGCGGGGGCAACTATGGCTACACCTTC
. TRBJ1-1 TRBV12-3/TRBV12-4 . CASSFRASEAFF TGTGCCAGCAGTTTCAGGGCCTCTGAAGCTTTCTTT
TRBD1 TRBJ1-6 TRBV6-2/TRBV6-3 once CASSWGQPNSPLHF TGTGCCAGCAGCTGGGGACAGCCGAATTCACCCCTCCACTTT
. TRBJ2-7 TRBV6-5 . CASSYGGIRRSYEQYF TGTGCCAGCAGTTACGGGGGCATACGTCGGTCCTACGAGCAGTACTTC
TRBD1 TRBJ2-5 TRBV30 . CAWSSGQGAQETQYF TGTGCCTGGAGCTCAGGACAGGGGGCTCAAGAGACCCAGTACTTC
. TRBJ2-7 TRBV19 . CASSLGRGKDEQYF TGTGCCAGTTCCCTGGGGAGGGGGAAAGACGAGCAGTACTTC
. TRBJ1-2 TRBV5-1 . CASSFGSKGDYGYTF TGCGCCAGCAGTTTCGGGTCAAAAGGGGACTATGGCTACACCTTC
. TRBJ1-2 TRBV5-6 . CASSLVSVGLGYGYTF TGTGCCAGCAGCTTGGTGTCGGTGGGGCTTGGCTATGGCTACACCTTC
. TRBJ1-6 TRBV3-1/TRBV3-2 . CASSQVADSPLHF TGTGCCAGCAGCCAAGTGGCAGATTCACCCCTCCACTTT
. TRBJ2-2 TRBV7-2 . CASRRSGDTGELFF TGTGCCAGCAGGCGGTCCGGTGACACCGGGGAGCTGTTTTTT
TRBD1 TRBJ1-5 TRBV6-2/TRBV6-3 . CASSYGGRGGNQPQHF TGTGCCAGCAGTTACGGGGGCAGGGGGGGCAATCAGCCCCAGCATTTT
TRBD1 TRBJ2-5 TRBV18 . CASSPPLRQGIEETQYF TGTGCCAGCTCACCACCATTGCGACAGGGGATCGAGGAGACCCAGTACTTC
TRBD1 TRBJ1-2 TRBV3-1/TRBV3-2 . CASSQDRYGYTF TGTGCCAGCAGCCAGGACAGGTATGGCTACACCTTC
TRBD1 TRBJ2-7 TRBV6-6 few CASTNRGTYEQYF TGTGCCAGCACAAACAGGGGTACCTACGAGCAGTACTTC
TRBD2 TRBJ2-2 TRBV28 . CASSSSGGSGELFF TGTGCCAGCAGTTCCAGCGGGGGTTCCGGGGAGCTGTTTTTT
. TRBJ2-7 TRBV5-6 . CASSYWARSYEQYF TGTGCCAGCAGCTACTGGGCCCGCTCCTACGAGCAGTACTTC